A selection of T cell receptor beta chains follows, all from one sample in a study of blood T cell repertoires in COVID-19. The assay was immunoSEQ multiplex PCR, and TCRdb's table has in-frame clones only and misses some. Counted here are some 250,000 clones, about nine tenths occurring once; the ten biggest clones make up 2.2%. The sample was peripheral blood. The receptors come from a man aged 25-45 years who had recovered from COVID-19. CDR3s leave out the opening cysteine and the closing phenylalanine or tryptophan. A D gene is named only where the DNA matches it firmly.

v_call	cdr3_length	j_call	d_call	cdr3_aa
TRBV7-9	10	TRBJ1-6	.	ASGKAGSPLH
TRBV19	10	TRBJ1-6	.	ASSSQNSPLH
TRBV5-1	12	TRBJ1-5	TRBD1	ASSTGQDNQPQH
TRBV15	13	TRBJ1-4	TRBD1	ATSRDRDRDEKLF
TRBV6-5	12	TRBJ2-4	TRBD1	ASSYRDRGNIQY
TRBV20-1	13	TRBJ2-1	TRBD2	SASRASGGSSGQF
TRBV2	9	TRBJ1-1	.	ASFQGTEAF
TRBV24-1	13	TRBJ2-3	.	ATSDGDIGTDTQY
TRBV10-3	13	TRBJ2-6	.	AITASLSGANVLT
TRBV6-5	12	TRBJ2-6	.	ASGTLTGANVLT
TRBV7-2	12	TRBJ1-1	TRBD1	ASSYSRGQAEAF
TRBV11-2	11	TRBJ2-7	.	ASSSGPRYEQY
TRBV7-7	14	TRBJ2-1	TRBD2	ASSATSGGSLDEQF
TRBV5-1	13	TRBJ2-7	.	ASSLAVGGPYEQY
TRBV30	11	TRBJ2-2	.	AWSVTNTGELF
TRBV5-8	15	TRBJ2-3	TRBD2	ASSAGLAGDLTDTQY
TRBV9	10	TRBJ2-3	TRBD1	ASSDRGDTQY
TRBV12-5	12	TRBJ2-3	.	ASGLSRVTDTQY
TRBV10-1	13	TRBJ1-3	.	ASSSREFAGNTIY
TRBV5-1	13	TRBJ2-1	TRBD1	ASTQGSSSYNEQF
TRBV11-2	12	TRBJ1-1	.	ASSLAGSGTEAF
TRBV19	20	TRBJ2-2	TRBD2	ASSILLLAGGRTPGNTGELF
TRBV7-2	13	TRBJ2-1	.	ASSKTNRMGNEQF
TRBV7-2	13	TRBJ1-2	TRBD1	ASRPPGQGTYGYT
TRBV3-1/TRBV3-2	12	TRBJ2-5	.	ASSQQTAEETQY
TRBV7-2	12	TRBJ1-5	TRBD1	ASRGQIPNQPQH
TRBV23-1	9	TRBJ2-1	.	ARWRGHEQF
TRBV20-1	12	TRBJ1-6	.	SASQGLRDSPLH
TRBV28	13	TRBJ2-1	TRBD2	ASSFRLAGDNEQF
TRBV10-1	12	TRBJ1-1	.	ASSEGGWNTEAF
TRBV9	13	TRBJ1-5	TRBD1	ASSDGDRGIQPQH
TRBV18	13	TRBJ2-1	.	ASSPPGQGDGEQF
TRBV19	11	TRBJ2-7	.	ASNKGGTYEQY
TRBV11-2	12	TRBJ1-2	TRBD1	ASSLDRDLYGYT
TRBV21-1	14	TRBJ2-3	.	ASRGPLTASTDTQY
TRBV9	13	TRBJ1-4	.	ASSVGGTPNEKLF
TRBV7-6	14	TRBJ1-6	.	ASSLNRAPYNSPLH
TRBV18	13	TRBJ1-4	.	ASSPEAATNEKLF
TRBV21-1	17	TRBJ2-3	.	ASSPPGRSGGAGWNTQY
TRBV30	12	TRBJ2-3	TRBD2	AFTSGPSTDTQY
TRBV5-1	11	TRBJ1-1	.	ASSLAGRLEAF
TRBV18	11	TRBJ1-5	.	ASSPGVLQPQH
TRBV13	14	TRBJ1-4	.	ASSLGDRVPNEKLF
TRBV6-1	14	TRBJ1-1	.	ASSAGGGGLQTEAF
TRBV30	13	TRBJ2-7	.	AWSPGGTGFYEQY
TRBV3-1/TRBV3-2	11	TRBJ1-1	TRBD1	ASSPGTGGEAF
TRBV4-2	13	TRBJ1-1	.	ASSQDLDRNTEAF
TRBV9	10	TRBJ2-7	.	ASSVAGREQY
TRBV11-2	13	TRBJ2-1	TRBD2	ASSPVAGGYNEQF
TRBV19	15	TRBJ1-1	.	ATAPWGGRGSNTEAF
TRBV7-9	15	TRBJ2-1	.	ASSLAGGPPLSNEQF
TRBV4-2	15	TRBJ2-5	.	ASSQGPVRQAQETQY
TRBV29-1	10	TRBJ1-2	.	SVEGTGHGYT
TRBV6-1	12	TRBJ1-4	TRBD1	ASSEIRGHEKLF